These 30 T cell receptor beta chains were sequenced from one sample in a study of response to subunit inactivated influenza vaccine. TCRdb passed the RT-PCR reads through MiXCR, listing each CDR3 protein once. The sample yields about 540,000 distinct CDR3 sequences, approximately 22% seen once. The data were also submitted as part of a second study, on T cells expressing NK-cell markers. This second report adds: The TCR beta cDNA came from 5'RACE template switching with UMIs.

This specimen consisted of CD4+ T cells sorted from PBMCs, obtained less than 13 days after vaccination. The receptor source for this set is a man between 50 and 59 years old who received an inactivated influenza vaccine.

CDR3 bases: TGTGCCAGCAGCTATCGGGTCCACGAGCAGTACTTC. It yields the protein CASSYRVHEQYF. The rearrangement links TRBV5-6 to TRBJ2-7; D unclear. The V gene lost 3 bases and the J gene lost 5 bases, with 9 bases spanning the gap. Germline CDR1 reads SGHDT; CDR2 reads YYEEEE. The CDR3 loop spans 12 amino acids.

This clonotype was seen more than once but under ten times. The chain carries TRBV6-5 and TRBJ1-1; no definite D call. V gave up 5 bases and J gave up 2 bases, with 9 bases separating them. Germline assignment: CDR1 MNHEY and CDR2 SVGAGI. The CDR3 has 13 amino acids. Here the CDR3 reads CASSNQVNTEAFF. The CDR3 bases are TGTGCCAGCAGTAACCAGGTTAACACTGAAGCTTTCTTT.

This clonotype was seen only once. The chain joins TRBV20-1 to TRBJ2-1; 10 nucleotides align to TRBD2. The CDR3 spans 16 residues. Germline lookup yields CDR1 DFQATT and CDR2 SNEGSKA (reference sequence). V lost 5 bases, J lost 0 bases, and 7 bases stayed unmatched. This chain's CDR3 is CSARLAGTNSYNEQFF. The CDR3 DNA follows: TGCAGTGCTCGACTAGCGGGCACTAACTCCTACAATGAGCAGTTCTTC.

The CDR3 loop reads CASSLRQGVQPQHF. CDR3 nucleotides: TGTGCCAGCAGCTTGAGACAGGGGGTTCAGCCCCAGCATTTT. The chain is built from TRBV7-2 and TRBJ1-5; 9 bases match TRBD1. CDR3 size: 14 residues. The trim removed 3 bases at V and 6 bases at J, leaving 3 bases unmatched. Germline V gene data show CDR1 as SGHTA and CDR2 as FQGNSA. The complete variable domain, with remaining parts taken from reference TRBV7-2 and TRBJ1-5, reads GAGVSQSPSNKVTEKGKDVELRCDPISGHTALYWYRQSLGQGLEFLIYFQGNSAPDKSGLPSDRFSAERTGGSVSTLTIQRTQQEDSAVYLCASSLRQGVQPQHFGDGTRLSIL.

The chain recombines TRBV29-1 with TRBJ2-7; tentatively, D is TRBD1 (5 bases). V was cut by 7 bases and J by 1 base, with 11 bases left in between. Germline V gives CDR1 SQVTM, CDR2 ANQGSEA. The CDR3 extends over 12 amino acids. CDR3 bases: TGCAGCGCCAGGACACCTTCCTACGAGCAGTACTTC. Translating it yields CSARTPSYEQYF.

This clonotype was counted at least ten times. V usage is TRBV18 and J usage is TRBJ2-1; a weak D match, TRBD2 (6 bases). There are 15 residues in the CDR3. The V and J ends lost 1 base and 2 bases respectively, with 9 bases between them. The germline CDR1 and CDR2 sequences are KGHSH and LQKENI. CDR3 sequence: CASSPRREAYNEQFF. The CDR3 DNA is TGTGCCAGCTCACCACGCAGGGAGGCCTACAATGAGCAGTTCTTC.

This clonotype is a singleton in its sample. This chain uses TRBV9 with TRBJ2-5; D not resolved. Germline values: CDR1 SGDLS, CDR2 YYNGEE. This CDR3 is 15 amino acids long. The V and J ends lost 2 bases and 8 bases respectively, with 19 bases between them. CDR3 protein: CASSVQASMVHTQYF. The CDR3 nucleotides read TGTGCCAGCAGCGTTCAGGCCTCCATGGTGCATACCCAGTACTTC.

The CDR3 DNA is TGCAGCGCCGGGACGGCGAGGGGCTACACCTTC. The encoded protein is CSAGTARGYTF. J is TRBJ1-2 and V is TRBV29-1, with D maybe TRBD1 (5 bases). The CDR3 is 11 residues long. Germline V gives CDR1 SQVTM, CDR2 ANQGSEA. V dropped 7 bases and J dropped 8 bases, with 14 bases sitting between them.

The chain is built from TRBV5-6 and TRBJ2-7; 10 positions agree with TRBD2. The CDR3 totals 15 residues. V lost 1 base, J lost 4 bases, and 5 bases stayed unmatched. Looked up from germline, CDR1 is SGHDT and CDR2 is YYEEEE. This CDR3 is CASSLRTSGGYEQYF. CDR3 nucleotides: TGTGCCAGCAGCTTGAGGACTAGCGGAGGGTACGAGCAGTACTTC.

The gene calls are TRBV14 and TRBJ2-5, with TRBD2 as a possible D gene (6 bases). CDR1 SGHDN and CDR2 FVKESK come from the germline V gene. CDR3 length equals 15 residues. Deletions cut 0 bases from V and 5 bases from J, with 13 bases between. For the CDR3, the DNA is TGTGCCAGCAGCCAAGATCGGGGGTTTAGGGAGACCCAGTACTTC. This encodes CASSQDRGFRETQYF.

The genes are TRBV24-1 and TRBJ2-3, with 7 positions matching TRBD1. This CDR3 has 15 residues. V gave up 4 bases and J gave up 5 bases; unmatched junction bases: 8. The germline gives CDR1 KGHDR, CDR2 SFDVKD. CDR3 loop: CATSDRRQGVDTQYF. Written as DNA, the CDR3 is TGTGCCACCAGTGACCGGAGACAGGGAGTAGATACGCAGTATTTT.

Ten or more counts support this clonotype. This chain's CDR3 is CASSRTSGTVDTQYF. The CDR3 bases are TGTGCCAGCAGCAGGACTAGCGGGACGGTAGATACGCAGTATTTT. V gene TRBV5-5 combines with J gene TRBJ2-3; 12 positions match TRBD2. With V trimmed by 4 bases and J by 5 bases, 5 bases remained unmatched. The CDR3 length is 15 residues. Germline V gene lookup returns CDR1 SGHKS and CDR2 YYEKEE (reference sequence).

This clonotype was found many times. The genes are TRBV25-1 and TRBJ2-1; 10 bases match TRBD2. The V segment lost 3 bases and the J segment 14 bases; nucleotides outside the gene matches: 7. This CDR3 has 13 amino acids. Germline V gives CDR1 MGHDK, CDR2 SYGVNS. CDR3 coding DNA: TGTGCCAGCAGTGAGAACACCGGGACTAGCGAGTTCTTC. Protein: CASSENTGTSEFF.

J is TRBJ1-5 and V is TRBV6-5; 8 bases line up with TRBD1. The ends lost 0 bases at V and 6 bases at J; junction bases unmatched: 7. The germline CDR1 and CDR2 sequences are MNHEY and SVGAGI. The CDR3 covers 16 residues. In DNA form, the CDR3 reads TGTGCCAGCAGTTACTCGGTGCAGGGGGCTGGTCAGCCCCAGCATTTT. It specifies CASSYSVQGAGQPQHF.

The chain has TRBV20-1 and TRBJ2-5; D is ambiguous. Germline CDR1 is DFQATT and CDR2 is SNEGSKA (reference sequence). The CDR3 runs 12 residues. Here the CDR3 DNA reads TGCAGAGCCCGAAGCCGCAGGGAGACCCAGTACTTC. This encodes CRARSRRETQYF.

V usage is TRBV20-1 and J usage is TRBJ2-1; 10 nucleotides match TRBD2. J gave up 0 bases and V 6 bases, and 11 bases lay outside the gene matches. The length of the CDR3 is 17 residues. Germline V lookup: CDR1 DFQATT, CDR2 SNEGSKA (reference sequence). Written as DNA, the CDR3 is TGCAGTGCGTCCCTAGCGGGGGCCCTAAGCTCCTACAATGAGCAGTTCTTC. Residues: CSASLAGALSSYNEQFF.

This rearrangement joins TRBV6-5 to TRBJ2-5; perhaps TRBD1 as D (6 bases). The CDR3 spans 16 residues. V lost 0 bases, J lost 1 base, and 12 bases lay in between. The V gene's germline CDR1 is MNHEY and CDR2 SVGAGI. CDR3 region: CASSYSYRAVQETQYF. The CDR3 DNA follows: TGTGCCAGCAGTTACTCGTACAGGGCCGTCCAAGAGACCCAGTACTTC.

The chain employs TRBV6-2 or TRBV6-3 and TRBJ2-1, with D tentatively TRBD1 (5 bases). The CDR3 length is 17 residues. The V and J ends lost 6 bases and 2 bases respectively, with 20 bases between them. Germline V gene lookup returns CDR1 MNHEY and CDR2 SVGEGT. The CDR3 coding sequence is TGTGCCAGCAGCCCAGGGCCCCGGGCCCGACCCTACAATGAGCAGTTCTTC. The encoded protein is CASSPGPRARPYNEQFF.

The V and J genes are TRBV28 and TRBJ1-2; D call uncertain. V lost 6 bases, J lost 4 bases, and 12 bases lay in between. The CDR3 covers 13 residues. Germline V gives CDR1 MDHEN, CDR2 SYDVKM. The CDR3 reads CASRPTYLYGYTF. The DNA of the CDR3 is TGTGCCAGCAGGCCCACTTACCTCTATGGCTACACCTTC.

The chain combines TRBV5-1 with TRBJ1-6, with TRBD1 identical over 7 bases. The ends lost 4 bases at V and 9 bases at J; junction bases unmatched: 7. The germline V gene has CDR1 SGHRS and CDR2 YFSETQ. The CDR3 length is 14 residues. CDR3 protein: CASSDRVPGSPLHF. The CDR3 bases are TGCGCCAGCAGCGACAGGGTCCCTGGTTCACCCCTCCACTTT.

V and J are TRBV6-1 and TRBJ2-2; D not resolved. V lost 4 bases and J lost 7, with 10 bases in between. The CDR3 loop spans 13 amino acids. The germline CDR1 and CDR2 sequences are MNHNS and SASEGT. The CDR3 sequence: CASSGGANGELFF. The CDR3 DNA reads TGTGCCAGCAGTGGAGGAGCGAACGGGGAGCTGTTTTTT.

The rearrangement uses TRBV7-2 and TRBJ2-1; 7 bases map to TRBD2. CDR1 SGHTA and CDR2 FQGNSA come from the germline V gene. V lost 2 bases, J lost 8 bases, and 9 bases stayed unmatched. The CDR3 covers 15 residues. CDR3 in amino acids: CASSLWGRAGHEQFF. CDR3 DNA sequence: TGTGCCAGCAGCTTATGGGGGAGGGCCGGGCATGAGCAGTTCTTC. Full variable domain (outside the CDR3, taken from reference TRBV7-2 and TRBJ2-1): GAGVSQSPSNKVTEKGKDVELRCDPISGHTALYWYRQSLGQGLEFLIYFQGNSAPDKSGLPSDRFSAERTGGSVSTLTIQRTQQEDSAVYLCASSLWGRAGHEQFFGPGTRLTVL.

The chain employs TRBV12-3 or TRBV12-4 and TRBJ2-7, with 7 positions matching TRBD2. The CDR3 has 13 amino acids. After removal of 8 bases from V and 3 bases from J, the junction contained 7 bases not matched to a gene. CDR3 protein: CASQRGDNYEQYF. The CDR3 nucleotides are TGTGCCAGCCAACGGGGGGATAACTACGAGCAGTACTTC.

This rearrangement joins TRBV20-1 to TRBJ2-3, with 8 bases aligning to TRBD2. The V gene's germline CDR1 is DFQATT and CDR2 SNEGSKA (reference sequence). The trim removed 1 base at V and 2 bases at J, leaving 8 bases unmatched. The CDR3 sequence is 16 residues long. DNA for the CDR3: TGCAGTGCTAGAGCCCCTAGCGGGCGACTCACAGATACGCAGTATTTT. Translation gives CSARAPSGRLTDTQYF.

This clonotype has more than one count but fewer than ten. The chain carries TRBV3-1 and TRBJ2-5; D not certain. CDR1 and CDR2 from the germline V gene are LGHDT and YNNKEL (reference sequence). V lost 5 bases to trimming and J lost 6 bases, with 13 bases between them. This CDR3 has 13 residues. This chain's CDR3 is CASSSDGPKTQYF. CDR3 nucleotides: TGTGCCAGCAGCTCGGACGGGCCGAAGACCCAGTACTTC.

The gene calls are TRBV20-1 and TRBJ1-2, with a tentative D call TRBD1 (5 bases). The CDR3 spans 12 residues. Per germline, CDR1 DFQATT and CDR2 SNEGSKA (reference sequence). The V end was cut by 7 bases, the J end by 6 bases, with 15 bases between. The DNA of the CDR3 is TGCAGTGGGAGGCGGGGACGGGATGGCTACACCTTC. Translating it yields CSGRRGRDGYTF.

This clonotype occurred once. This chain connects TRBV7-2 to TRBJ2-2; a weak D match, TRBD1 (6 bases). This CDR3 has 15 amino acids. Germline-derived CDR1 and CDR2 are SGHTA and FQGNSA. Trimming pared 5 bases from V and 5 bases from J, leaving 15 bases between. CDR3 amino acids: CASSQQGDDTGELFF. The DNA of the CDR3 is TGTGCCAGCAGCCAACAGGGCGATGATACCGGGGAGCTGTTTTTT.

This clonotype was observed a few times. The chain is built from TRBV29-1 and TRBJ1-1; D is unclear. Trimming stripped 3 bases from V and 0 bases from J, with 11 bases between. Looked up from germline, CDR1 is SQVTM and CDR2 is ANQGSEA. This CDR3 has 14 amino acids. The CDR3 bases are TGCAGCGTTGACGGTCCCCTCATGAACACTGAAGCTTTCTTT. Protein sequence: CSVDGPLMNTEAFF.

This clonotype was seen repeatedly, ten times or more. V gene TRBV4-2 combines with J gene TRBJ2-5, with D uncertain. Germline values: CDR1 LGHNA, CDR2 YNFKEQ. The CDR3 covers 13 residues. The V gene lost 1 base and the J gene lost 5 bases, with 8 bases spanning the gap. The CDR3 region is CASSQGLGETQYF. In DNA, the CDR3 is TGTGCCAGCAGCCAAGGGTTGGGGGAGACCCAGTACTTC.

The V and J genes are TRBV11-1 and TRBJ2-1; 10 bases line up with TRBD1. The CDR3 runs 18 residues. The V segment lost 5 bases and the J segment 0 bases; nucleotides outside the gene matches: 10. CDR1 is SGHAT and CDR2 is FQDESV in the germline V gene (reference sequence). CDR3 bases: TGTGCCAGCAGCCCAAGAGGCGGGACAGGGGTCTCCTACAATGAGCAGTTCTTC. Its translation is CASSPRGGTGVSYNEQFF.